The clone carrying this T cell receptor (beta chain) was detected ten times or more. Its antigen is unknown. This sample is part of a study of T cells in Graves' hyperthyroidism and ophthalmopathy. Notes on the study in general: Also found in blood were most expanded thyroid clonotypes above 0.001.

RNA transcripts gave rise to amplified TCR beta CDR3 regions. TCR CDR3 underwent first-round RT-PCR with the HTBI primer set. TCRdb itself ran the multiplex PCR reads through MiXCR, one entry per CDR3 protein. This table has 300,000 to 400,000 distinct CDR3 sequences, approximately 13% appearing once. Germline CDR1 SGHVS, CDR2 FQNEAQ. The CDR3 runs to 16 residues. V gave up 7 bases and J gave up 3 bases; unmatched junction bases: 11. Patients between 18 and 65 years old had hyperthyroidism, newly diagnosed and lasting under 2 months. Every diagnosis used clinical symptoms, serum thyroxine and TRAb, thyroid ultrasound and orbital computed tomography. This sample holds PBMCs from 10 ml fresh peripheral blood.

Sequenced material: blood. This TCR was recovered from an older woman with Graves' hyperthyroidism. The genes are TRBV7-8 and TRBJ1-4; TRBD1 matches at 7 bases. CDR3 protein: CASTRQGSAANEKLFF. For the CDR3, the DNA is TGTGCCAGCACCCGACAGGGATCCGCAGCTAATGAAAAACTGTTTTTT.